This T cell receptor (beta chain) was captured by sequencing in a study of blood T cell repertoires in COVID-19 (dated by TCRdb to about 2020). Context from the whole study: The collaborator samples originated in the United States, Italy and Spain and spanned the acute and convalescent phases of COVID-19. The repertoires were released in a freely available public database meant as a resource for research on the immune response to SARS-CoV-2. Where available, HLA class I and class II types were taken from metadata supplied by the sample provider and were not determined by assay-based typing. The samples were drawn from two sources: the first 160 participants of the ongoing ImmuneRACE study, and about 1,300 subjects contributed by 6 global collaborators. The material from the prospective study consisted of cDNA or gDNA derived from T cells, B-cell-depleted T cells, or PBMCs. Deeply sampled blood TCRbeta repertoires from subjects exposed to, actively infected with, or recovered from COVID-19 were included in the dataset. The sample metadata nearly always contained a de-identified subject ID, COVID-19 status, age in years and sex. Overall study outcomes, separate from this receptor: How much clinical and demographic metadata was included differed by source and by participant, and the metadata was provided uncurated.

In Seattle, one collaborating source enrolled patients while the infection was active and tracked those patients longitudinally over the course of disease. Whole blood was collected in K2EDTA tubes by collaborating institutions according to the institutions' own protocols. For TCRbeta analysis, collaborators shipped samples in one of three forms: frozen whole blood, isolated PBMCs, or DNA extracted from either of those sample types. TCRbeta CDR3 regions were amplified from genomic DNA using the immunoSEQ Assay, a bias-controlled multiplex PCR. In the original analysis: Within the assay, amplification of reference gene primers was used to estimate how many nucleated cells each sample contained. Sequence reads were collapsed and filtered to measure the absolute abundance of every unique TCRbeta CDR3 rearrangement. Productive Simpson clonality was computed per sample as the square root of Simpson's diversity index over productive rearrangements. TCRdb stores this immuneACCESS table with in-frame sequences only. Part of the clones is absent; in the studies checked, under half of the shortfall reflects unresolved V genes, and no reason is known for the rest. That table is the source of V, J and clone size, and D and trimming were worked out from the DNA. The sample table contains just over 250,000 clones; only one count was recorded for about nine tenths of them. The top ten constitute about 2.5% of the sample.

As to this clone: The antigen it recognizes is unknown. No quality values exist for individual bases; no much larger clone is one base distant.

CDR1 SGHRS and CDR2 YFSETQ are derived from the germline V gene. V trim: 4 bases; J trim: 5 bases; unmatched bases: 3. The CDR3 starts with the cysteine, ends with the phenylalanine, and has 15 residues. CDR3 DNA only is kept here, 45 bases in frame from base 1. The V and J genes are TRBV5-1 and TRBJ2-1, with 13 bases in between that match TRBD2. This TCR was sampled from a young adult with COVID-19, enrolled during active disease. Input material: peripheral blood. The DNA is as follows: TGCGCCAGCAGCGATGGACTAGCGGGAGACAATGAGCAGTTCTTC. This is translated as CASSDGLAGDNEQFF.